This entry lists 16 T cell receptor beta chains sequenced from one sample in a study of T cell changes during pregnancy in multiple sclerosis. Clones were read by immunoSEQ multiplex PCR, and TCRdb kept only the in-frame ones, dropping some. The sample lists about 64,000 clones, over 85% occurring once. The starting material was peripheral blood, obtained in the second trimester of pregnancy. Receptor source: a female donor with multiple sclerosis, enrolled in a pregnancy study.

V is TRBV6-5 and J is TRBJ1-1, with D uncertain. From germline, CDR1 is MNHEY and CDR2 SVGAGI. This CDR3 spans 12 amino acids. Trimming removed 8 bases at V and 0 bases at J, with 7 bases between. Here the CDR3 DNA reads TGTGCCAGCCAAAACTTGAACACTGAAGCTTTCTTT. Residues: CASQNLNTEAFF.

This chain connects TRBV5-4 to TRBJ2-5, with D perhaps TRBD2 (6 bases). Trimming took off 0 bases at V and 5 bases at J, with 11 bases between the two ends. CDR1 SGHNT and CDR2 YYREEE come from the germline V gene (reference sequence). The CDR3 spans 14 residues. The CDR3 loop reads CASSLVGGPETQYF. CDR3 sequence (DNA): TGTGCCAGCAGCTTGGTGGGGGGTCCGGAGACCCAGTACTTC.

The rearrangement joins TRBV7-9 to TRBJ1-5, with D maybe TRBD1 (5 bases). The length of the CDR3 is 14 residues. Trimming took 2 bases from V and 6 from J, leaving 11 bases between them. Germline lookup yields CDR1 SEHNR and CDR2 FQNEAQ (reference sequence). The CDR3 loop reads CASSLQGSSQPQHF. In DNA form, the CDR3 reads TGTGCCAGCAGCTTACAGGGTTCCAGTCAGCCCCAGCATTTT.

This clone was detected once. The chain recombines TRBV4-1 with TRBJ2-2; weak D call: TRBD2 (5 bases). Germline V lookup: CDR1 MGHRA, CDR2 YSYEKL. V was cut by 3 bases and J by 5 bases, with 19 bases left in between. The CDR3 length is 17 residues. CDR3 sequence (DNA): TGCGCCAGCAGCCAGATAACGGTGGGAGAAGGAACCGGGGAGCTGTTTTTT. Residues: CASSQITVGEGTGELFF.

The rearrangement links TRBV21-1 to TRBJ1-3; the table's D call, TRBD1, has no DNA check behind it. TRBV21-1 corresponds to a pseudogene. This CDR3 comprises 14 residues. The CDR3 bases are TGTGCCAGCGGGAGGACAGGGGGCATAAACACCATATATTTT. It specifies CASGRTGGINTIYF.

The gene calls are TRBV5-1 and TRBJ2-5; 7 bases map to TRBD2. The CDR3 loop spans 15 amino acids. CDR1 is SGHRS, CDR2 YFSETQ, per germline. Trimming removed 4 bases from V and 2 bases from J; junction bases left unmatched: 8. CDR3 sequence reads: CASSPQASGQETQYF. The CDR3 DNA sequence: TGCGCCAGCAGCCCCCAGGCTAGCGGACAAGAGACCCAGTACTTC.

CDR3 in DNA: TGTGCCAGCAGCCCCGCGGGACTTGGCCAAGAGACCCAGTACTTC. It encodes CASSPAGLGQETQYF. The V call is TRBV5-4, the J call TRBJ2-5, with D perhaps TRBD2 (6 bases). The CDR3 loop spans 15 amino acids. Between the trimmed V and J ends, which lost 4 bases and 1 base, there was a span of 14 bases. In germline, CDR1 is SGHNT, CDR2 YYREEE (reference sequence). The full variable domain, completed using reference TRBV5-4 and TRBJ2-5, is ETGVTQSPTHLIKTRGQQVTLRCSSQSGHNTVSWYQQALGQGPQFIFQYYREEENGRGNFPPRFSGLQFPNYSSELNVNALELDDSALYLCASSPAGLGQETQYFGPGTRLLVL.

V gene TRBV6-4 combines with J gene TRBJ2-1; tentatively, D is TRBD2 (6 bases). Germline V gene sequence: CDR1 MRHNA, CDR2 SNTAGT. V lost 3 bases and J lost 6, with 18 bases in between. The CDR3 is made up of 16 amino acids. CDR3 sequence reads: CASSDHPSATSNEQFF. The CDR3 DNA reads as TGTGCCAGCAGTGATCACCCTAGCGCGACGTCCAATGAGCAGTTCTTC.

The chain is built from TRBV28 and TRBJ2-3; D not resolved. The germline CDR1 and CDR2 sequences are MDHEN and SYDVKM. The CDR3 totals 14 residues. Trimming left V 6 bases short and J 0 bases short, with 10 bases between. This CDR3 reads CASSQRASTDTQYF. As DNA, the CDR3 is TGTGCCAGCAGCCAAAGAGCTAGCACAGATACGCAGTATTTT.

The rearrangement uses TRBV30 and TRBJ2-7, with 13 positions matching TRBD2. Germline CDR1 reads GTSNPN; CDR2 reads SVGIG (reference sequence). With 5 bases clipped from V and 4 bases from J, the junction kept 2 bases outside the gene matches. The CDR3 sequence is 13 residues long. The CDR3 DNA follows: TGTGCCTGGGAGACTAGCGGGAGGTACGAGCAGTACTTC. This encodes CAWETSGRYEQYF.

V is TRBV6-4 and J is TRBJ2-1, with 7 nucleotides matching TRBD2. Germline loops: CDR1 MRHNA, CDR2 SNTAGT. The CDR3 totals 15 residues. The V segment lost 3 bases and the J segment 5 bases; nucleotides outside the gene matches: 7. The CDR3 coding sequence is TGTGCCAGCAGTGAGGCGGCTAGCGGAAACAATGAGCAGTTCTTC. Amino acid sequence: CASSEAASGNNEQFF.

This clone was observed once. The CDR3 protein is CASSQDRLAGKYSYNEQFF. CDR3 nucleotide sequence: TGTGCCAGCAGCCAAGATAGACTAGCGGGAAAGTACTCCTACAATGAGCAGTTCTTC. The chain links TRBV4-2 to TRBJ2-1; the match to TRBD2 covers 11 bases. Per the germline V gene, CDR1 is LGHNA and CDR2 is YNFKEQ. V trimming: 0 bases; J trimming: 0 bases; junction bases outside the gene matches: 7. CDR3 size: 19 residues.

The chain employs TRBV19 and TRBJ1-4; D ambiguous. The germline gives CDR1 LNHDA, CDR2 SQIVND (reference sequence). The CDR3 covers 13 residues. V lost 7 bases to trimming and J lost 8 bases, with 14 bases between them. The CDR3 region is CASKRVLREKLFF. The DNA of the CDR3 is TGTGCCAGTAAGAGGGTACTAAGGGAAAAACTGTTTTTT.

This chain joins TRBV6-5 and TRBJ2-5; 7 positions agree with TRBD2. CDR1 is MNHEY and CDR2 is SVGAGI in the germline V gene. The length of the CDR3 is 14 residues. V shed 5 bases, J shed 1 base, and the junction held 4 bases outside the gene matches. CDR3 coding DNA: TGTGCCAGCAGTCCGGGACTACTCCAAGAGACCCAGTACTTC. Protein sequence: CASSPGLLQETQYF.

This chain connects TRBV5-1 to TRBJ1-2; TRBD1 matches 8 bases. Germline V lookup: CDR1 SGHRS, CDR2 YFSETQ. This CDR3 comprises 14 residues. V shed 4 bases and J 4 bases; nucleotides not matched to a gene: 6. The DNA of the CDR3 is TGCGCCAGCAGCGTGGGACAGGACCTCTATGGCTACACCTTC. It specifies CASSVGQDLYGYTF.

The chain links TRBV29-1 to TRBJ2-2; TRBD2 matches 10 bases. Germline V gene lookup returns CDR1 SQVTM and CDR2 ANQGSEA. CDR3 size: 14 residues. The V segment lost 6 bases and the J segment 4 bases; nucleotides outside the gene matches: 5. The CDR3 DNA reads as TGCAGCGTGCTAGCGGGGGCGGGCACCGGGGAGCTGTTTTTT. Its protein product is CSVLAGAGTGELFF.